This T cell receptor (beta chain) stems from a study of identical twins. Notes on the study in general: Out-of-frame beta chain sequences displayed weaker excess sharing between twins. Out-of-frame alpha sequences common to twins exhibited a surplus of low generation probability. Conclusions relied on cross-sectional statistical analysis, not following the same donors.

The CDR3 covers 17 residues. The sample holds one count of this clonotype. Its antigen is undetermined. TCRdb called the 5' RACE reads again in MiXCR, with one record for every CDR3 protein. The sample has 1.5 million or so distinct CDR3 sequences; under 35% are singletons. Sequenced material: cord blood. V and J are TRBV21-1 and TRBJ1-5; TRBD1 was called by the table and not checked on the DNA. TRBV21-1 is noted as a pseudogene. The sequence was obtained from a newborn girl in good health. CDR3 nucleotides: TGTGCCAGCAGCAAAGAGTGGGGGGACTATAGCAATCAGCCCCAGCATTTT. This codes for CASSKEWGDYSNQPQHF.